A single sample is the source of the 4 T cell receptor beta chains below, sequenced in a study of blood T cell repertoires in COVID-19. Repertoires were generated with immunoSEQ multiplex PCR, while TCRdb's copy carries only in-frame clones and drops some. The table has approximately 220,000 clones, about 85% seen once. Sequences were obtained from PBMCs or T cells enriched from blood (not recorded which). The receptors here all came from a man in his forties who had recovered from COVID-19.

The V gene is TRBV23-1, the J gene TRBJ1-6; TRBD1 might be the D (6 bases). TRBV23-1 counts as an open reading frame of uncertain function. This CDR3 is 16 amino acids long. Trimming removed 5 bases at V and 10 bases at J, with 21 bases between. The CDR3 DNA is TGCGCCAGCAGTTCTCCAGGGGATCGGGCTGGGTCACCCCTCCACTTT. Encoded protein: CASSSPGDRAGSPLHF.

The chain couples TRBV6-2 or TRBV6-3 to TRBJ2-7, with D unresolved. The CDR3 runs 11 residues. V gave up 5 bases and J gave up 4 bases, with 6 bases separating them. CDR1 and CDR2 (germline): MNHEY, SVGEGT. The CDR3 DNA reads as TGTGCCAGCAGTCAGTTTTACGAGCAGTACTTC. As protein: CASSQFYEQYF.

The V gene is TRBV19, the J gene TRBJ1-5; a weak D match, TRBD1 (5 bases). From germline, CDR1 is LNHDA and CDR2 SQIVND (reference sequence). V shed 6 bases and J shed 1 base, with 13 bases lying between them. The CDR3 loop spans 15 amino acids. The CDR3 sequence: CASSMTDLSNQPQHF. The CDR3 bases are TGTGCCAGTAGCATGACAGACCTCAGCAATCAGCCCCAGCATTTT.

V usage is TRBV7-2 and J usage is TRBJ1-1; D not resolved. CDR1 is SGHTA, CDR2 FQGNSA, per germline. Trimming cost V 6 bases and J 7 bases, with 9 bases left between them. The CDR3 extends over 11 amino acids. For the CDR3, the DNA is TGTGCCAGCAGGGCTCAAATTGAAGCTTTCTTT. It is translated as CASRAQIEAFF.